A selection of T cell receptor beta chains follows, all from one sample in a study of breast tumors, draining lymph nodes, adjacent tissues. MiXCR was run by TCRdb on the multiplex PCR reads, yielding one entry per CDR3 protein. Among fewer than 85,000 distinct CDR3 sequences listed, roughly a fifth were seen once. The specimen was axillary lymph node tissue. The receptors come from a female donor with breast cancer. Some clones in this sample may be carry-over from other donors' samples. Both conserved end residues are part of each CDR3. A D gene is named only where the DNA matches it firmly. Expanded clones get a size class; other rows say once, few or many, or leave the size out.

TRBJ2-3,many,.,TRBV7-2,CASSLGGLTSTDTQYF,TGTGCCAGCAGCTTAGGCGGGTTAACTAGCACAGATACGCAGTATTTT
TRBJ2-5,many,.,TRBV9,CASSVARGSETQYF,TGTGCCAGCAGCGTAGCTAGAGGTTCGGAGACCCAGTACTTC
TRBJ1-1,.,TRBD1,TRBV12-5,CASGLAQGGRTEAFF,TGTGCTAGTGGTTTGGCCCAAGGGGGCCGGACTGAAGCTTTCTTT
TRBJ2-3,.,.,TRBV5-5,CAGSLGLASTDTQYF,TGTGCCGGCAGCTTGGGGCTAGCTAGCACAGATACGCAGTATTTT
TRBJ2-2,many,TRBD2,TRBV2,CASSASGSTVGELFF,TGTGCCAGCAGTGCCAGCGGGAGTACGGTCGGGGAGCTGTTTTTT
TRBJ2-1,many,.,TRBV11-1,CASSLDQPSEQFF,TGTGCCAGCAGCTTAGACCAGCCGAGTGAGCAGTTCTTC
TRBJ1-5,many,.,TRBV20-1,CSARDLLHASGDNQPQHF,TGCAGTGCTAGAGATCTTCTCCATGCATCGGGAGACAATCAGCCCCAGCATTTT
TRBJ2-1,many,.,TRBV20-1,CSAFSPGHEQFF,TGCAGTGCGTTCAGTCCTGGGCATGAGCAGTTCTTC
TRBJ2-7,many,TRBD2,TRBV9,CASSVEPLAGAFEQYF,TGTGCCAGCAGCGTAGAGCCCCTAGCGGGAGCCTTCGAGCAGTACTTC
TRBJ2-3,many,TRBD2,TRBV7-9,CASSTGGSSTDTQYF,TGTGCCAGCAGCACGGGGGGGTCTAGCACAGATACGCAGTATTTT
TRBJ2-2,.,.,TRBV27,CASSLNRFTGELFF,TGTGCCAGCAGTTTAAACAGATTCACCGGGGAGCTGTTTTTT
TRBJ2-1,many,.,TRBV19,CASSIQGIEQFF,TGTGCCAGTAGTATACAGGGGATTGAGCAGTTCTTC
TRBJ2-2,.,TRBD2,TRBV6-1,CASSEPGGNTGELFF,TGTGCCAGCAGTGAACCGGGGGGGAACACCGGGGAGCTGTTTTTT
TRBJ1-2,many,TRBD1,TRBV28,CASSLWGQGYTF,TGTGCCAGCAGTTTATGGGGACAGGGCTACACCTTC
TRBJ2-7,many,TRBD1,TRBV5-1,CASTRSPGQDYEQYF,TGCGCCAGCACCCGTTCACCGGGACAGGACTACGAGCAGTACTTC
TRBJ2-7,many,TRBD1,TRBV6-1,CASSGTGSYEQYF,TGTGCCAGCAGTGGGACAGGAAGCTACGAGCAGTACTTC
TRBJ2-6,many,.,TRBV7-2,CASSLQVGSSGANVLTF,TGTGCCAGCAGCTTACAGGTTGGGAGCTCTGGGGCCAACGTCCTGACTTTC
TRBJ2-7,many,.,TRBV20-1,CSLTGLQSPNEQYF,TGCAGCCTCACGGGCCTCCAATCTCCTAACGAGCAGTACTTC
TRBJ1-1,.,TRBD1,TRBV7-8,CASSLGTGNTEAFF,TGTGCCAGCAGCTTAGGGACAGGGAACACTGAAGCTTTCTTT
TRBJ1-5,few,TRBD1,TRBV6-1,CASSDRGRGPDQPQHF,TGTGCCAGCAGTGATAGGGGTAGGGGGCCGGATCAGCCCCAGCATTTT
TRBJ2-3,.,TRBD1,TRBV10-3,CAISEGTFRDRAVDAQYF,TGTGCCATCAGTGAGGGGACTTTCCGGGACAGGGCTGTGGATGCGCAGTATTTT
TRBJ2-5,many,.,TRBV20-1,CSASAETQYF,TGCAGTGCTAGTGCTGAGACCCAGTACTTC
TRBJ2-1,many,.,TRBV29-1,CSVQRRGGPYNEQFF,TGCAGCGTTCAACGTCGTGGGGGACCCTACAATGAGCAGTTCTTC
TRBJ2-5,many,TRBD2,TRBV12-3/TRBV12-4,CASKTSGRQETQYF,TGTGCCAGCAAAACTAGCGGGAGACAAGAGACCCAGTACTTC
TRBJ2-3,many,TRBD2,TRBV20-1,CSATRDYDYTQYF,TGCAGTGCTACCCGGGACTACGATTATACGCAGTATTTT
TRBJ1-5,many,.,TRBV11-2,CASSLVAGQPQHF,TGTGCCAGCAGCCTTGTGGCGGGCCAGCCCCAGCATTTT
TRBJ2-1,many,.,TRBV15,CATRLSDEQFF,TGTGCCACCAGGTTGTCGGATGAGCAGTTCTTC
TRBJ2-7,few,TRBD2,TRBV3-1,CASRDSGQPSYEQYF,TGTGCCAGCAGGGATAGCGGGCAACCCTCCTACGAGCAGTACTTC
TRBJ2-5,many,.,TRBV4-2,CASSQAQGQETQYF,TGTGCCAGCAGCCAAGCTCAGGGCCAAGAGACCCAGTACTTC
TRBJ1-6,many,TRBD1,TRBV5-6,CASSSPSRTGDNSPLHF,TGTGCCAGCAGCTCGCCGTCCAGGACAGGGGATAATTCACCCCTCCACTTT
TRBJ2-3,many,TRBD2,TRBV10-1,CASSALGLAGGTDTQYF,TGCGCCAGCAGTGCTTTGGGACTAGCGGGAGGGACAGATACGCAGTATTTT
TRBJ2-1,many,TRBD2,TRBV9,CASSVGSSGDNEQFF,TGTGCCAGCAGCGTAGGGTCTAGCGGGGACAATGAGCAGTTCTTC